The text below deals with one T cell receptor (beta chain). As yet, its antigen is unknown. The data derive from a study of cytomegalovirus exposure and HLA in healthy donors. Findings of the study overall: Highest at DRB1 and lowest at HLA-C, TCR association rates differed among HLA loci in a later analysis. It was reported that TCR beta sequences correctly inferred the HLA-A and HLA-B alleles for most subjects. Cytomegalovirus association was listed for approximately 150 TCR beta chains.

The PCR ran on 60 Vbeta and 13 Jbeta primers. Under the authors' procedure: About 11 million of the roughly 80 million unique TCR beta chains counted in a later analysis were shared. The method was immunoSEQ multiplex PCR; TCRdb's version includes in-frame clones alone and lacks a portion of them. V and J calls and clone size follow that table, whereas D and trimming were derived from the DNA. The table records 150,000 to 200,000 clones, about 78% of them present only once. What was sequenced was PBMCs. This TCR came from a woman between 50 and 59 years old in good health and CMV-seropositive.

CDR3 bases: TGCAGCGTCGGACAGGGACAAGATACGCAGTATTTT. Amino acids: CSVGQGQDTQYF. The chain joins TRBV29-1 to TRBJ2-3; 8 bases map to TRBD1. Germline V gene sequence: CDR1 SQVTM, CDR2 ANQGSEA. The CDR3 contains 12 residues. The V gene end was trimmed by 6 bases and the J gene end by 5 bases; junction bases not matched to a gene: 4.